The 9 T cell receptor beta chains below all came from one sample that was sequenced in a study of T cell changes during pregnancy in multiple sclerosis. Method: immunoSEQ multiplex PCR; TCRdb's copy keeps in-frame clones and lacks some. Of 35,000 to 45,000 clones detected, approximately 90% appear once; the ten largest clones hold approximately 0.49%. The specimen was CD4+ T cells from peripheral blood mononuclear cells, collected in the first trimester of pregnancy. Source of these receptors: a female donor in good health, enrolled as a control in a pregnancy study.

This clone was detected only once. This chain connects TRBV10-3 to TRBJ1-5, with TRBD1 as a possible D gene (5 bases). The CDR3 sequence is 17 residues long. V was shortened by 0 bases and J by 0 bases, with 12 bases between the two germline ends. Germline loops: CDR1 ENHRY, CDR2 SYGVKD. CDR3 sequence (DNA): TGTGCCATCAGTGAGTCGGGGGGAAGGGGTAGCAATCAGCCCCAGCATTTT. It is translated as CAISESGGRGSNQPQHF.

This rearrangement joins TRBV14 to TRBJ1-1; 8 bases are a match to TRBD1. J gave up 4 bases and V 4 bases, and 2 bases lay outside the gene matches. Germline CDR1 and CDR2: SGHDN and FVKESK. The CDR3 sequence is 13 residues long. The CDR3 loop is CASSRTGGTEAFF. Written as DNA, the CDR3 is TGTGCCAGCAGCCGAACAGGGGGCACTGAAGCTTTCTTT.

The V gene is TRBV6-5, the J gene TRBJ2-7; 7 bases are shared with TRBD1. The ends lost 7 bases at V and 1 base at J; junction bases unmatched: 4. CDR3 size: 13 residues. Germline CDR1 and CDR2: MNHEY and SVGAGI. CDR3 in amino acids: CASTTGMSYEQYF. The CDR3 bases are TGTGCCAGCACGACAGGGATGTCCTACGAGCAGTACTTC.

The rearrangement uses TRBV15 and TRBJ2-7, with 12 bases matching TRBD1. After removal of 1 base from V and 5 bases from J, the junction contained 3 bases not matched to a gene. This CDR3 comprises 15 residues. Germline V gene sequence: CDR1 LNHNV, CDR2 YYDKDF (reference sequence). CDR3 coding DNA: TGTGCCACCAGCAGAGCCGGGACAGGGGGCCACGAGCAGTACTTC. The encoded protein is CATSRAGTGGHEQYF.

The chain combines TRBV30 with TRBJ1-1, with 11 bases fitting TRBD1. CDR1 is GTSNPN, CDR2 SVGIG, per germline (reference sequence). CDR3 size: 14 residues. CDR3 in DNA: TGTGCGGGGACAGGGGGAATCATGAACACTGAAGCTTTCTTT. It is translated as CAGTGGIMNTEAFF.

A single count supports this clone. The gene calls are TRBV30 and TRBJ2-3, with 9 bases matching TRBD1. With 2 bases clipped from V and 2 bases from J, the junction kept 5 bases outside the gene matches. Germline CDR1 is GTSNPN and CDR2 is SVGIG (reference sequence). The CDR3 spans 15 residues. CDR3 protein: CAWSQQGANTDTQYF. The DNA of the CDR3 is TGTGCCTGGAGTCAACAGGGGGCGAACACAGATACGCAGTATTTT.

The chain carries TRBV18 and TRBJ1-1; D not certain. Germline CDR1 and CDR2: KGHSH and LQKENI. V was cut by 8 bases and J by 0 bases, with 10 bases left in between. CDR3 length: 13 residues. CDR3 in DNA: TGTGCCAGCACTATAGCACTGAACACTGAAGCTTTCTTT. It yields the protein CASTIALNTEAFF.

This clone was found once. V and J are TRBV5-6 and TRBJ1-3, with 8 nucleotides matching TRBD1. This CDR3 has 13 residues. Germline V gives CDR1 SGHDT, CDR2 YYEEEE. Losses at the gene ends were 2 bases for V and 8 bases for J; bases not matched to a gene: 3. CDR3 sequence reads: CASSFDRGHTIYF. The CDR3 nucleotides read TGTGCCAGCAGCTTCGACAGGGGTCACACCATATATTTT.

V and J are TRBV28 and TRBJ2-2; weak D call: TRBD1 (6 bases). This CDR3 is built from 16 residues. Trimming took off 6 bases at V and 2 bases at J, with 16 bases between the two ends. CDR1 and CDR2 (germline): MDHEN, SYDVKM. CDR3 DNA: TGTGCCAGCAGCCCACACGGGACACTCAACACCGGGGAGCTGTTTTTT. Protein sequence: CASSPHGTLNTGELFF.